This TCR beta chain emerged from a study of technical replicates of blood from four donors. Repertoires were generated with immunoSEQ multiplex PCR, while TCRdb's copy carries only in-frame clones and drops some. Of 70,000 to 85,000 clones in the sample, roughly 92% were seen once. Germline CDR1 is SGHDN and CDR2 is FVKESK. V shed 4 bases and J 3 bases; nucleotides not matched to a gene: 6. The length of the CDR3 is 15 residues. V gene TRBV14 combines with J gene TRBJ2-7; 10 bases align to TRBD2. This sequence was found in a human donor in good health. Sequenced input: T cells isolated from PBMCs. The CDR3 here is CASSLTSGKSYEQYF. The CDR3 DNA sequence: TGTGCCAGCAGCCTCACTAGCGGGAAAAGCTACGAGCAGTACTTC.